This T cell receptor (beta chain) was profiled in a study of cytomegalovirus exposure and HLA in healthy donors. Overall study: Samples from HLA-typed donors yielded about 80 million unique TCRs in an early data release. Study-level points and caveats: A later analysis reportedly found that, within productive TCRs, an Asian-associated ancestry cluster had fewer N-insertions than the mean observed across the approximately 670 donors. In a later analysis, parvovirus B19, influenza, CMV and Epstein-Barr virus appeared linked to several top co-occurrence clusters.

As for this clone: The target antigen is unknown.

Primers included in the PCR were 60 Vbeta and 13 Jbeta primers. Original processing methods: Later work found approximately 87 million unique TCR beta chains, with 9.5 million to 12 million shared. Produced via immunoSEQ multiplex PCR; TCRdb's table is partial and in-frame only. V, J and clone size reflect that table, while D and trimming were determined from the DNA. This table holds approximately 54,000 clones, more than 65% found once. The CDR3 extends over 18 amino acids. The V and J genes are TRBV12-2 and TRBJ2-7; TRBD1 was called by the table and not checked on the DNA. TRBV12-2 is classified as a pseudogene. The sequencing sample was made of PBMCs. This clonotype was sampled from a woman between 18 and 30 years old in good health and CMV-seronegative. The CDR3 sequence is CASRLEPHRQGACYEQYF. The CDR3 DNA reads TGTGCAAGTCGCTTAGAGCCCCACCGACAGGGGGCTTGTTACGAGCAGTACTTC.